Here is one TCR beta chain with its context. The record originates from a study of blood T cell repertoires in COVID-19. Study-level information: From T cells, B-cell-depleted T cells, or PBMCs came the material, which was cDNA or gDNA.

As originally analysed: Reference gene primer amplification in the assay estimated nucleated cell counts. Profiling relied on immunoSEQ multiplex PCR, and the TCRdb table lists in-frame clones only, not all of them. The V and J calls and clone size are taken from that table; D and trimming were inferred from the DNA. This table has around 110,000 clones, less than 90% appearing once. CDR3 length: 14 amino acids. Germline values: CDR1 SGHRS, CDR2 YFSETQ. V trimming: 4 bases; J trimming: 2 bases; junction bases outside the gene matches: 5. Sequencing input: peripheral blood. This chain links TRBV5-1 with TRBJ1-1; 7 nucleotides line up with TRBD1. The receptor was isolated from a man aged 25 to 40 with acute or convalescent COVID-19. The CDR3 DNA reads as TGCGCCAGCAGCCTTGGGACAGTTAACACTGAAGCTTTCTTT. This translates into CASSLGTVNTEAFF.